Below are 23 T cell receptor beta chains sequenced from a single sample in a study of CD8 T cells in ankylosing spondylitis. Via MiXCR, TCRdb re-called the 5' RACE reads, giving one row per CDR3 protein. This table holds approximately 140,000 distinct CDR3 sequences, around two fifths found once. The sample comprised synovial fluid, either unsorted or a sorted T cell fraction (not recorded which). These TCRs come from a male donor with ankylosing spondylitis.

This clonotype was counted only a few times. The chain carries TRBV20-1 and TRBJ1-5; 8 bases are shared with TRBD1. Per the germline V gene, CDR1 is DFQATT and CDR2 is SNEGSKA (reference sequence). Trimming removed 4 bases from V and 3 bases from J; junction bases left unmatched: 5. The length of the CDR3 is 14 residues. CDR3 nucleotide sequence: TGCAGTGCTAACGGACAGGGCATCAATCAGCCCCAGCATTTT. This translates into CSANGQGINQPQHF.

Here the CDR3 DNA reads TGTGCCAGCAGCCCGAGACTAGCGGGGGGATCCTACAATGAGCAGTTCTTC. Translated: CASSPRLAGGSYNEQFF. The V call is TRBV3-1, the J call TRBJ2-1, with TRBD2 identical over 13 bases. CDR1 is LGHDT and CDR2 is YNNKEL in the germline V gene (reference sequence). V lost 4 bases to trimming and J lost 1 base; unmatched junction nucleotides: 4. CDR3 length equals 17 residues.

The sample holds a few counts of this clonotype. The chain recombines TRBV29-1 with TRBJ1-5; 7 bases are shared with TRBD1. V shed 5 bases and J 0 bases; nucleotides not matched to a gene: 4. The CDR3 sequence is 14 residues long. Germline lookup yields CDR1 SQVTM and CDR2 ANQGSEA. As DNA, the CDR3 is TGCAGCGTTCCCCCAGGGGGTAGCAATCAGCCCCAGCATTTT. The encoded protein is CSVPPGGSNQPQHF.

This clonotype occurred a few times. The chain carries TRBV4-3 and TRBJ2-6; D call uncertain. Germline V lookup: CDR1 LGHNA, CDR2 YSLEER. The CDR3 loop spans 14 amino acids. The V end lost 4 bases, the J end lost 7 bases, and 11 bases lay between the germline ends. CDR3 sequence: CASSPGLEANVLTF. The CDR3 DNA reads as TGCGCCAGCAGCCCCGGCCTAGAAGCCAACGTCCTGACTTTC.

This chain links TRBV13 with TRBJ2-7, with D possibly being TRBD2 (5 bases). Trimming took off 3 bases at V and 2 bases at J, with 8 bases between the two ends. The germline V gene encodes CDR1 PRHDT and CDR2 FYEKMQ (reference sequence). There are 13 residues in the CDR3. Written as DNA, the CDR3 is TGTGCCAGCAGCTTGCGGGCCCCCTACGAGCAGTACTTC. Its protein is CASSLRAPYEQYF.

V is TRBV27 and J is TRBJ2-3; the D is unclear. Germline CDR1 is MNHEY and CDR2 is SMNVEV (reference sequence). The V end was cut by 7 bases, the J end by 2 bases, with 4 bases between. The CDR3 runs 11 residues. DNA for the CDR3: TGTGCCAGCACCGACACAGATACGCAGTATTTT. Amino acid sequence: CASTDTDTQYF.

In DNA, the CDR3 is TGTGCCAGCAGCCAGGTACTCCCCGCAACCCCCTACGAGCAGTACTTC. This translates into CASSQVLPATPYEQYF. The chain couples TRBV3-1 to TRBJ2-7; no clear D. V lost 3 bases to trimming and J lost 2 bases, with 17 bases between them. Germline lookup yields CDR1 LGHDT and CDR2 YNNKEL (reference sequence). The CDR3 runs 16 residues.

The chain combines TRBV28 with TRBJ2-1, with TRBD2 matching over 9 bases. CDR3 size: 17 residues. Germline V gene sequence: CDR1 MDHEN, CDR2 SYDVKM. With 1 base clipped from V and 7 bases from J, the junction kept 11 bases outside the gene matches. CDR3 sequence reads: CASSLSGLAPCCNEQFF. In DNA form, the CDR3 reads TGTGCCAGCAGTTTATCGGGACTAGCCCCCTGTTGTAATGAGCAGTTCTTC.

The chain links TRBV5-1 to TRBJ2-5; 7 nucleotides agree with TRBD1. The V gene end was trimmed by 3 bases and the J gene end by 5 bases; junction bases not matched to a gene: 10. This CDR3 has 15 residues. CDR1 and CDR2 from the germline V gene are SGHRS and YFSETQ. The CDR3 DNA follows: TGCGCCAGCAGCTCGCCCTGGGACAGTTGGGAGACCCAGTACTTC. This translates into CASSSPWDSWETQYF. The variable domain in full, with the rest retrieved from reference TRBV5-1 and TRBJ2-5, is KAGVTQTPRYLIKTRGQQVTLSCSPISGHRSVSWYQQTPGQGLQFLFEYFSETQRNKGNFPGRFSGRQFSNSRSEMNVSTLELGDSALYLCASSSPWDSWETQYFGPGTRLLVL.

The chain joins TRBV5-1 to TRBJ2-6; D is ambiguous. The CDR3 is made up of 15 amino acids. Germline CDR1 SGHRS, CDR2 YFSETQ. Trimming shortened V by 1 base and J by 0 bases, and 5 bases separated the two germline ends. CDR3 sequence reads: CASSLYFSGANVLTF. For the CDR3, the DNA is TGCGCCAGCAGCTTGTACTTCTCTGGGGCCAACGTCCTGACTTTC.

The chain has TRBV7-9 and TRBJ2-1; D gene uncertain. Germline lookup yields CDR1 SEHNR and CDR2 FQNEAQ (reference sequence). The CDR3 has 13 residues. The V gene lost 3 bases and the J gene lost 7 bases, with 10 bases spanning the gap. CDR3 sequence: CASSLGRDNEQFF. DNA of the CDR3: TGTGCCAGCAGCTTGGGTAGGGATAATGAGCAGTTCTTC. The whole variable domain, remainder taken from reference TRBV7-9 and TRBJ2-1, is DTGVSQNPRHKITKRGQNVTFRCDPISEHNRLYWYRQTLGQGPEFLTYFQNEAQLEKSRLLSDRFSAERPKGSFSTLEIQRTEQGDSAMYLCASSLGRDNEQFFGPGTRLTVL.

V is TRBV11-3 and J is TRBJ2-3; D is possibly TRBD2 (6 bases). The V end was cut by 5 bases, the J end by 0 bases, with 18 bases between. The CDR3 is made up of 17 amino acids. From germline, CDR1 is SGHNT and CDR2 YENEEA. CDR3 sequence (DNA): TGTGCCAGCAGCCGCATCGGGAGTAGTGTCAGCACAGATACGCAGTATTTT. It codes for CASSRIGSSVSTDTQYF.

V usage is TRBV12-5 and J usage is TRBJ1-5; D gene ambiguous. The V end was cut by 0 bases, the J end by 6 bases, with 0 bases between. Per the germline V gene, CDR1 is LGHNT and CDR2 is FRNRAP. The CDR3 runs to 11 residues. The CDR3 reads CASGLVQPQHF. For the CDR3, the DNA is TGTGCTAGTGGTTTGGTTCAGCCCCAGCATTTT.

The chain is built from TRBV5-1 and TRBJ2-3, with 12 nucleotides matching TRBD2. The germline gives CDR1 SGHRS, CDR2 YFSETQ. The CDR3 has 17 residues. V lost 0 bases, J lost 3 bases, and 5 bases stayed unmatched. CDR3 in amino acids: CASSLAVLAGGTDTQYF. The CDR3 region has the DNA TGCGCCAGCAGCTTGGCCGTACTAGCGGGAGGTACAGATACGCAGTATTTT.

This chain connects TRBV27 to TRBJ1-5; TRBD1 matches at 9 bases. This CDR3 has 16 residues. V was pared by 5 bases and J by 6 bases, with 11 bases of the junction left unmatched. Germline V gives CDR1 MNHEY, CDR2 SMNVEV (reference sequence). CDR3 amino acids: CASSPRTGGQGQPQHF. The CDR3 DNA sequence: TGTGCCAGCAGTCCTCGAACAGGGGGCCAGGGTCAGCCCCAGCATTTT.

Here the CDR3 DNA reads TGTGCCAGCAGAGAACTAGCGGGAGGCACCGGGGAGCTGTTTTTT. Protein product: CASRELAGGTGELFF. The genes are TRBV2 and TRBJ2-2, with TRBD2 matching 12 bases. Unmatched junction bases numbered 3, after V lost 6 bases and J lost 4 bases. This CDR3 spans 15 amino acids. The germline CDR1 and CDR2 sequences are SNHLY and FYNNEI.

This chain connects TRBV10-3 to TRBJ2-1; D is unclear. V dropped 8 bases and J dropped 4 bases, with 12 bases sitting between them. The CDR3 consists of 13 residues. CDR1 is ENHRY and CDR2 is SYGVKD in the germline V gene. The CDR3 DNA is TGTGCCATCCTGAAGCCCAATTACAATGAGCAGTTCTTC. Amino acid sequence: CAILKPNYNEQFF.

This clonotype came up many times. The chain joins TRBV27 to TRBJ2-7; tentatively, D is TRBD2 (6 bases). The V and J ends lost 6 bases and 3 bases respectively, with 15 bases between them. CDR1 is MNHEY and CDR2 is SMNVEV in the germline V gene (reference sequence). The CDR3 runs 14 residues. CDR3 DNA sequence: TGTGCCAGCAGACCGGGACTGAGGAACTACGAGCAGTACTTC. Its protein product is CASRPGLRNYEQYF.

V gene TRBV12-3 or TRBV12-4 combines with J gene TRBJ2-3; 11 bases align to TRBD2. This CDR3 has 17 amino acids. J lost 4 bases, V lost 5 bases, and 11 bases had no gene match. CDR3 in amino acids: CASSHNSGGAEADTQYF. The CDR3 DNA is TGTGCCAGCAGTCATAATAGCGGGGGGGCCGAGGCAGATACGCAGTATTTT.

J is TRBJ1-2 and V is TRBV4-1; a possible D gene is TRBD1 (5 bases). This CDR3 is built from 16 residues. The germline CDR1 and CDR2 sequences are MGHRA and YSYEKL. Trimming removed 4 bases from V and 4 bases from J, with 19 bases in between. The CDR3 reads CASSPIPQEGFYGYTF. The CDR3 DNA reads TGCGCCAGCAGCCCAATACCACAGGAGGGGTTCTATGGCTACACCTTC.

There are many counts of this clonotype. V usage is TRBV12-3 or TRBV12-4 and J usage is TRBJ2-7; tentatively, D is TRBD1 (7 bases). With 6 bases removed from V and 6 bases from J, the gap between germline ends came to 21 bases. This CDR3 comprises 15 residues. The CDR3 reads CASSPRGDLWGEQYF. The CDR3 DNA follows: TGTGCCAGCAGCCCCAGGGGGGATCTCTGGGGCGAGCAGTACTTC.

This clonotype appeared a few times. The gene calls are TRBV15 and TRBJ1-2; D is possibly TRBD1 (6 bases). This CDR3 is built from 15 residues. Germline values: CDR1 LNHNV, CDR2 YYDKDF (reference sequence). Trimming left V 1 base short and J 4 bases short, with 13 bases between. This CDR3 is CATSRVRRGGYGYTF. The CDR3 region has the DNA TGTGCCACCAGCAGAGTCCGCAGGGGTGGCTATGGCTACACCTTC.

This chain uses TRBV6-1 with TRBJ2-5, with 12 bases matching TRBD2. The trim removed 7 bases at V and 4 bases at J, leaving 7 bases unmatched. CDR3 length: 15 amino acids. Looked up from germline, CDR1 is MNHNS and CDR2 is SASEGT. Here the CDR3 reads CASNRLAGEGETQYF. The CDR3 region has the DNA TGTGCCAGCAATAGACTAGCGGGGGAAGGAGAGACCCAGTACTTC.